The clone carrying this TCR beta chain has more than one count but fewer than ten. Treatment indicated: oral pan-JAK inhibitor, 5-10 mg twice daily. This entry is derived from a study of CD8+ T cells in alopecia areata. The CDR3 runs 15 residues. Germline CDR1 LNHDA, CDR2 SQIVND (reference sequence). Trimming took 5 bases from V and 2 from J, leaving 15 bases between them. Sequencing relied on a cDNA template that was reverse transcribed from extracted RNA. The table came from immunoSEQ multiplex PCR; TCRdb's copy has only in-frame clones and leaves some out. Altogether around 150,000 clones are present, approximately 65% being singletons, with the ten largest covering more than 0.7%.

The chain recombines TRBV19 with TRBJ2-5; D possibly matches TRBD1 or TRBD2 (7 bases each). The receptor comes from a human donor with alopecia areata. The input for sequencing was CD4+ T cells sorted from blood, taken at week 4, from a patient treated with tofacitinib. CDR3 DNA: TGTGCCAGTAGTGCCGGGACAGCGGGGCAAGAGACCCAGTACTTC. This codes for CASSAGTAGQETQYF.